Here is one T cell receptor beta chain with its context. These data come from a study of T cell responses to AZD1222 COVID-19 vaccine. The ends were cut back, 2 bases at V and 6 bases at J, with 14 bases in the middle. CDR3 size: 15 residues. Germline CDR1 is SGHRS and CDR2 is YFSETQ. The method was immunoSEQ multiplex PCR; TCRdb's version includes in-frame clones alone and lacks a portion of them. The table lists about 120,000 clones, 94% of them singletons. Sequences were derived from peripheral blood, sampled 28 days after the second AZD1222 dose. The chain links TRBV5-1 to TRBJ2-2, with D possibly being TRBD1 (6 bases). The TCR comes from an adult who received the AZD1222 COVID-19 vaccine. In DNA, the CDR3 is TGCGCCAGCAGCTTAGCCAGACAGGTCGCCGGGGAGCTGTTTTTT. Amino acid sequence: CASSLARQVAGELFF.